This T cell receptor beta chain is from a study of blood T cell repertoires in COVID-19 (dated by TCRdb to the early 2020s). About the study as a whole: Samples covering the acute and convalescent phases of COVID-19 were provided by collaborators in the United States, Italy and Spain. The prospective study material was composed of cDNA or gDNA derived from T cells, B-cell-depleted T cells, or PBMCs. Deeply sampled blood TCRbeta repertoires from subjects exposed to, actively infected with, or recovered from COVID-19 were included in the dataset. A freely available public database, intended as a resource for researchers studying the immune response to SARS-CoV-2, is where the repertoires were released. Samples came from the ongoing ImmuneRACE study (first 160 participants) plus 1,254 subjects from 6 global collaborators. Nearly every sample came with metadata listing a de-identified subject ID, COVID-19 status, age in years and sex. Where available, HLA class I and class II types were taken from metadata supplied by the sample provider and were not determined by assay-based typing.

The paper's findings and limits, for the study overall: The quantity of clinical and demographic metadata differed by source and by participant and was supplied without curation.

Only one count was recorded for this clone. It lacks a known antigen. No per-base quality is available; no much larger clone lies one base away. TCRbeta CDR3 regions were amplified from genomic DNA by means of the immunoSEQ Assay, a bias-controlled multiplex PCR. The paper's data handling went like this. Nucleated cell counts per sample were estimated from amplification of reference gene primers within the assay. Sequence reads were collapsed and filtered to measure the absolute abundance of every unique TCRbeta CDR3 rearrangement. Productive Simpson clonality was computed per sample as the square root of Simpson's diversity index over productive rearrangements. As stored in TCRdb, this immuneACCESS dataset retains in-frame rearrangements with V and J assigned. A fraction of the clones does not appear; measured against another copy, unresolved V genes explain less than half of the discrepancy, and the remainder lacks a known reason. Clone size and V and J calls were adopted from that table, with D and trimming inferred from the DNA. This sample is represented by 130,000 to 150,000 clones; approximately 87% of them were singletons. About 1.2% of the sample comes from the top ten.

Participants in the prospective study were enrolled through a virtual design, were aged about 18 to 90 years, and lived in about two dozen United States geographic areas. In the prospective study, participants were assigned to cohorts based on the clinical history participants reported in a screening survey and a study questionnaire. In the prospective study, whole blood, serum and a nasopharyngeal or oropharyngeal swab were collected from each participant by mobile phlebotomists. Prospective study participants could optionally give additional blood draws and questionnaires over an approximately two-month period. Before DNA extraction, blood samples from the prospective study were shipped at room temperature or frozen. Sequencing was carried out using PBMCs or T cells enriched from blood (not recorded which). The receptor was isolated from a woman aged 25 to 39 with acute COVID-19.

CDR3 loop: CASSYSTGTGLSYTF. The nucleotide sequence reads TGTGCCAGCAGTTACTCAACTGGGACAGGGCTGAGCTACACCTTC. The chain is made from TRBV6-2 or TRBV6-3 and TRBJ1-2; 9 bases in between match TRBD1. Relative to germline, V is missing 0 bases and J is missing 9 bases, with 8 bases of the junction outside any gene match. CDR1 is given as MNHEY and CDR2 as SVGEGT, both from the germline V gene. Reading from cysteine to phenylalanine, the CDR3 counts 15 amino acids. Left in the record is the CDR3 DNA by itself, 45 bases read in frame from the first base.